This entry features one TCR beta chain sequence. Recruited during active infection, patients (from Seattle) were subsequently followed longitudinally. Methods used by the authors: Nucleated cell counts were estimated from reference gene primer amplification. Some clones are missing from TCRdb's copy, which holds only in-frame ones; the method was immunoSEQ multiplex PCR. V and J calls plus clone size are reproduced from that table; the DNA served to infer D and trimming. This sample has 300,000 to 450,000 clones, with roughly 90% found just once. This specimen belongs to a study of blood T cell repertoires in COVID-19. Study as a whole: Samples came from the United States, Italy and Spain, spanning acute and convalescent COVID-19. PBMCs, B-cell-depleted T cells, or T cells were the source of the cDNA or gDNA that made up the material.

This sequence was found in a woman under 40 with COVID-19, enrolled during active disease. What was sequenced was peripheral blood.

The CDR3 coding sequence is TGTGCCAGCAGCCTCGACAGTACCGCGAACACCGGGGAGCTGTTTTTT. This encodes CASSLDSTANTGELFF. The chain links TRBV2 to TRBJ2-2; D may be TRBD1 (5 bases). Trimming pared 6 bases from V and 0 bases from J, leaving 14 bases between. This CDR3 region has 16 residues. Germline V CDR1 and CDR2: SNHLY, FYNNEI.